These T cell receptor beta chains were read from a single sample in a study of vaccination effects on CD4 cells after COVID-19. Their target antigens are unknown. Profiled with immunoSEQ multiplex PCR; TCRdb holds only in-frame clones, not every one. This sample carries some 20,000 clones, approximately 70% of them seen once, and the ten largest clones take 8.5% to 10%. This sample comprised CD4+ T cells from PBMCs cultured with HCoV-NL63 spike peptides, obtained before COVID-19 vaccination. These receptors were collected from a human donor who received a COVID-19 vaccine. CDR3s include the opening cysteine and the closing phenylalanine or tryptophan. Each record gives: clone size, J gene, D gene, V gene, CDR3 DNA, CDR3 protein. A D gene is named only where the DNA matches it firmly. Size is stated for part of the rows, as once, few or many counts, or as a class when the clone is expanded.

>-|TRBJ1-4|-|TRBV7-9
TGTGCCAGCAGCCCCCGGGTTGGGGGTGGTAATGAAAAACTGTTTTTT
CASSPRVGGGNEKLFF
>-|TRBJ2-1|TRBD1|TRBV5-1
TGCGCCAGCAGCTCGGGACAGCCGGGAAGTAATGAGCAGTTCTTC
CASSSGQPGSNEQFF
>-|TRBJ1-4|-|TRBV2
TGTGCCAGCCTCGGTCGTTACAGCCGGAATGAAAAACTGTTTTTT
CASLGRYSRNEKLFF
>-|TRBJ2-3|-|TRBV11-2
TGTGCCAGCAGATCCGTGGGGGACCTGGTCGGTGCCACGCAGTATTTT
CASRSVGDLVGATQYF
>-|TRBJ2-3|-|TRBV12-3/TRBV12-4
TGTGCCAGCAGTTTAAATGCAGATACGCAGTATTTT
CASSLNADTQYF
>-|TRBJ2-6|TRBD1|TRBV15
TGTGCCAGCCGGGACAGCCTCTCTGGGGCCAACGTCCTGACTTTC
CASRDSLSGANVLTF
>-|TRBJ1-4|TRBD1|TRBV25-1
TGTGCCAGCAGTGTCGGCGGGACAGGGAGCGAAAAACTGTTTTTT
CASSVGGTGSEKLFF
>-|TRBJ1-1|TRBD1|TRBV7-9
TGTGCCAGCAGCTTTCCCAGGGGGCCGATCAACACTGAAGCTTTCTTT
CASSFPRGPINTEAFF
>-|TRBJ2-2|-|TRBV10-2
TGCGCCAGCAGTGAGTCTCGGGTGAACACCGGGGAGCTGTTTTTT
CASSESRVNTGELFF
>few|TRBJ1-1|-|TRBV29-1
TGCAGCGCCCACCCCGGACAACAATCCAGAGGGACTGAAGCTTTCTTT
CSAHPGQQSRGTEAFF
>-|TRBJ2-3|-|TRBV20-1
TGCAGTTCCCCCGGTTTCGATACGCAGTATTTT
CSSPGFDTQYF
>-|TRBJ1-4|-|TRBV28
TGTGCCAGCAGTTTAATGTCCTTGGATGAAAAACTGTTTTTT
CASSLMSLDEKLFF
>few|TRBJ1-1|-|TRBV6-2/TRBV6-3
TGTGCCAGCAGTTTTCGCTTTTTGGGCACTGAAGCTTTCTTT
CASSFRFLGTEAFF
>-|TRBJ2-1|TRBD2|TRBV27
TGTGCCAGCAGTTTATATGCCCTAGCGGGAAATGAGCAGTTCTTC
CASSLYALAGNEQFF
>few|TRBJ2-7|TRBD2|TRBV6-4
TGTGCCAGCAGTGAAGGCGGGGGGAAACCCTACGAGCAGTACTTC
CASSEGGGKPYEQYF
>-|TRBJ1-1|-|TRBV5-5
TGTGCCAGCAGCTTGGCCGGGGGGAACACTGAAGCTTTCTTT
CASSLAGGNTEAFF
>few|TRBJ1-3|-|TRBV6-5
TGTGCCAGCAGTTACTACAGCCACGCCGGAAACACCATATATTTT
CASSYYSHAGNTIYF
>-|TRBJ1-1|TRBD1|TRBV7-4
TGTGCCAGCAGCTTTAGGGGACAGACAAACACTGAAGCTTTCTTT
CASSFRGQTNTEAFF
>-|TRBJ1-1|TRBD1|TRBV7-2
TGTGCCAGCAGGTACAGGGGGGCTATGAACACTGAAGCTTTCTTT
CASRYRGAMNTEAFF
>few|TRBJ1-1|-|TRBV20-1
TGCAGTGCTAATGACCCGGGGAGCACTGAAGCTTTCTTT
CSANDPGSTEAFF
>-|TRBJ2-2|-|TRBV2
TGTGCCAGATCCCCTTTGGCCACCGGGGAGCTGTTTTTT
CARSPLATGELFF
>-|TRBJ1-3|-|TRBV30
TGTGCCTGGAGTGTACGTCAGGGTTTAGGAAACACCATATATTTT
CAWSVRQGLGNTIYF
>once|TRBJ1-2|TRBD1|TRBV2
TGTGCCAGCGGGTCAGGGGGTCAGGTCTATGGCTACACCTTC
CASGSGGQVYGYTF
>-|TRBJ2-2|-|TRBV7-8
TGTGCCAGCAGCGCATCAGGGATTGCCACCGGGGAGCTGTTTTTT
CASSASGIATGELFF
>-|TRBJ2-7|-|TRBV30
TGTGCCTGGAGCCACTCCTACGAGCAGTACTTC
CAWSHSYEQYF
>few|TRBJ1-5|-|TRBV3-1/TRBV3-2
TGTGCCAGCAGCCAAGACGGGGGAAACCAGCCCCAGCATTTT
CASSQDGGNQPQHF
>-|TRBJ1-1|-|TRBV5-6
TGTGCCAGCAGGTGGGGTCGCACTGAAGCTTTCTTT
CASRWGRTEAFF
>-|TRBJ1-1|TRBD1|TRBV19
TGTGCCAGTAGCCTAACAGGGGGAAGAACTGAAGCTTTCTTT
CASSLTGGRTEAFF
>-|TRBJ2-2|-|TRBV6-5
TGTGCCAGCGCGGACCCGAACACCGGGGAGCTGTTTTTT
CASADPNTGELFF
>-|TRBJ2-3|TRBD2|TRBV9
TGTGCCAGCAGCTCAAGACTAGCGGCCCTCACAGATACGCAGTATTTT
CASSSRLAALTDTQYF
>once|TRBJ2-1|-|TRBV5-1
TGCGCCAGCAGCGAGACGGGCCCCTCCTACAATGAGCAGTTCTTC
CASSETGPSYNEQFF
>-|TRBJ1-2|-|TRBV28
TGTGCCAGCAGTTTTCGGGACTATGGCTACACCTTC
CASSFRDYGYTF
>once|TRBJ2-3|TRBD2|TRBV7-2
TGTGCCAGCAGCCACGGGACTAGCGGGGGGGGTGATACGCAGTATTTT
CASSHGTSGGGDTQYF
>-|TRBJ2-5|TRBD2|TRBV5-4
TGTGCCAGCAGCTTGGGTTCGGGAGGTGGTCAAGAGACCCAGTACTTC
CASSLGSGGGQETQYF
>-|TRBJ1-3|-|TRBV7-9
TGTGCCAGCAGCTTAACCCTTGGAAACACCATATATTTT
CASSLTLGNTIYF
>-|TRBJ2-1|-|TRBV5-1
TGCGCCAGCAGTTTGGGCCCTTGGGATGAGCAGTTCTTC
CASSLGPWDEQFF
>-|TRBJ2-7|TRBD1|TRBV2
TGTGCCAGCAGTGTTCCCGCTTTCGGACAGGGGCTTACCTACGAGCAGTACTTC
CASSVPAFGQGLTYEQYF
>-|TRBJ2-1|-|TRBV19
TGTGCCAGTAGTATAACTGGGGGCTCCTACAATGAGCAGTTCTTC
CASSITGGSYNEQFF
>-|TRBJ2-7|-|TRBV18
TGTGCCAGCTCGTCCGGGGAAATGTCGGCCGAGCAGTACTTC
CASSSGEMSAEQYF
>-|TRBJ2-2|-|TRBV19
TGTGCCATTAGCAATGGGGAATCGAACACCGGGGAGCTGTTTTTT
CAISNGESNTGELFF